The 24 T cell receptor beta chains presented below share a single source sample, sequenced in a study of blood T cell repertoires in COVID-19. TCRdb keeps only in-frame clones here, not all; method: immunoSEQ multiplex PCR. Of approximately 280,000 clones listed, around 90% are singletons. Material for sequencing was PBMCs or T cells enriched from blood (not recorded which). The receptors come from a young woman with acute COVID-19.

About this clone: Additional DNA sequences in this sample encode the identical CDR3. This chain links TRBV7-9 with TRBJ1-5, with D unresolved. Germline V gene lookup returns CDR1 SEHNR and CDR2 FQNEAQ (reference sequence). This CDR3 comprises 13 residues. Trimming took 2 bases from V and 4 from J, leaving 6 bases between them. The DNA of the CDR3 is TGTGCCAGCAGCTTATCGGGAAATCAGCCCCAGCATTTT. This encodes CASSLSGNQPQHF.

The DNA for the CDR3 is TGTGCCAGCAGCCAAGTTCCCGATTCACCCCTCCACTTT. Protein: CASSQVPDSPLHF. V and J are TRBV4-2 and TRBJ1-6; the D is unclear. The CDR3 sequence is 13 residues long. With 1 base removed from V and 8 bases from J, the gap between germline ends came to 6 bases. Looked up from germline, CDR1 is LGHNA and CDR2 is YNFKEQ.

The genes are TRBV24-1 and TRBJ2-1; 10 bases are shared with TRBD2. Germline trimming cut 4 bases from V and 4 bases from J; bases unmatched to any gene: 6. CDR1 and CDR2 (germline): KGHDR, SFDVKD. The CDR3 is 16 amino acids. The CDR3 DNA follows: TGTGCCACCAGTGACCCCGGACTAGCGGTGTACAATGAGCAGTTCTTC. It is translated as CATSDPGLAVYNEQFF.

This rearrangement joins TRBV2 to TRBJ1-6, with 10 bases fitting TRBD1. Germline lookup yields CDR1 SNHLY and CDR2 FYNNEI. With 1 base clipped from V and 7 bases from J, the junction kept 7 bases outside the gene matches. This CDR3 spans 17 amino acids. CDR3 sequence reads: CASSEGGTGAYNSPLHF. The DNA of the CDR3 is TGTGCCAGCAGTGAAGGGGGGACAGGGGCATACAATTCACCCCTCCACTTT. Filled out from reference TRBV2 and TRBJ1-6, the complete variable domain reads EPEVTQTPSHQVTQMGQEVILRCVPISNHLYFYWYRQILGQKVEFLVSFYNNEISEKSEIFDDQFSVERPDGSNFTLKIRSTKLEDSAMYFCASSEGGTGAYNSPLHFGNGTRLTVT.

The chain uses TRBV6-6 and TRBJ1-5, with D tentatively TRBD1 (5 bases). Germline V gene lookup returns CDR1 MNHNY and CDR2 SVGAGI (reference sequence). Trimming removed 4 bases at V and 2 bases at J, with 12 bases between. CDR3 length: 15 amino acids. This CDR3 reads CASSSAGRGNQPQHF. CDR3 sequence (DNA): TGTGCCAGCAGTTCCGCAGGGAGGGGCAATCAGCCCCAGCATTTT.

This chain uses TRBV10-3 with TRBJ1-5; D perhaps matches TRBD1 (5 bases). V was pared by 6 bases and J by 6 bases, with 12 bases between. Germline values: CDR1 ENHRY, CDR2 SYGVKD. The CDR3 sequence is 13 residues long. The CDR3 here is CAIRGGEAQPQHF. CDR3 in DNA: TGTGCCATCAGGGGGGGGGAGGCTCAGCCCCAGCATTTT.

This chain links TRBV7-9 with TRBJ1-3, with unresolved D. CDR1 and CDR2 (germline): SEHNR, FQNEAQ (reference sequence). This CDR3 has 14 residues. V was pared by 1 base and J by 3 bases, with 7 bases between. CDR3 loop: CASSLVSVGNTIYF. In DNA form, the CDR3 reads TGTGCCAGCAGCTTAGTCTCAGTTGGAAACACCATATATTTT.

CDR3 DNA: TGCGCCAGCAGCCAAGAAGGTAGCGGACAGGGGGCCCTCGATACGCAGTATTTT. This sequence encodes CASSQEGSGQGALDTQYF. The gene calls are TRBV4-1 and TRBJ2-3; 11 bases line up with TRBD1. Trimming at V came to 0 bases and at J to 6 bases, leaving 11 bases not matched to a gene. This CDR3 has 18 residues. Germline CDR1 is MGHRA and CDR2 is YSYEKL.

The rearrangement uses TRBV28 and TRBJ2-7, with 8 positions matching TRBD1. The CDR3 is made up of 12 amino acids. The V and J ends lost 6 bases and 7 bases, in that order; junction bases with no gene match: 5. Germline V gene data show CDR1 as MDHEN and CDR2 as SYDVKM. The CDR3 sequence is CASRGTGREQYF. CDR3 in DNA: TGTGCCAGCAGGGGGACAGGCAGAGAGCAGTACTTC.

The chain has TRBV18 and TRBJ1-6; TRBD1 agrees at 7 bases. The germline gives CDR1 KGHSH, CDR2 LQKENI. The CDR3 has 17 amino acids. The J segment lost 9 bases and the V segment lost 2 bases, leaving 13 bases of the junction unmatched. CDR3 amino acids: CASSPTAKGAKFSPLHF. The CDR3 DNA follows: TGTGCCAGCTCACCAACGGCCAAGGGGGCCAAATTTTCACCCCTCCACTTT.

CDR3: CATSRGTSHTDTQYF. Here the CDR3 DNA reads TGTGCCACCAGCAGAGGGACTTCTCACACAGATACGCAGTATTTT. The rearrangement uses TRBV15 and TRBJ2-3; possibly TRBD2 for D (5 bases). This CDR3 has 15 amino acids. V lost 1 base to trimming and J lost 2 bases, with 10 bases between them. CDR1 LNHNV and CDR2 YYDKDF come from the germline V gene (reference sequence).

The genes are TRBV6-1 and TRBJ1-5, with D perhaps matching TRBD1 (5 bases). The CDR3 has 17 residues. Germline values: CDR1 MNHNS, CDR2 SASEGT. V gave up 3 bases and J gave up 0 bases, with 15 bases separating them. The CDR3, as DNA: TGTGCCAGCAGTGACCCACATCAGGGAATTAGCAATCAGCCCCAGCATTTT. Amino acids: CASSDPHQGISNQPQHF.

V is TRBV7-8 and J is TRBJ2-7; 9 nucleotides line up with TRBD2. CDR1 is SGHVS, CDR2 FQNEAQ, per germline. After removal of 2 bases from V and 0 bases from J, the junction contained 11 bases not matched to a gene. This CDR3 comprises 18 residues. CDR3 amino acids: CASSLPPALAGSSYEQYF. The DNA of the CDR3 is TGTGCCAGCAGCTTACCCCCCGCCCTAGCGGGAAGCTCCTACGAGCAGTACTTC.

This chain connects TRBV6-2 or TRBV6-3 to TRBJ2-3; 8 bases map to TRBD2. Losses at the gene ends were 5 bases for V and 2 bases for J; bases not matched to a gene: 3. CDR3 length: 14 residues. From germline, CDR1 is MNHEY and CDR2 SVGEGT. The CDR3 bases are TGTGCCAGCAGTCATAGCGGGACCACAGATACGCAGTATTTT. Translating gives CASSHSGTTDTQYF.

V gene TRBV6-5 combines with J gene TRBJ2-3; TRBD1 agrees at 7 bases. CDR1 MNHEY and CDR2 SVGAGI come from the germline V gene. CDR3 length: 14 residues. Unmatched junction bases numbered 7, after V lost 0 bases and J lost 10 bases. The CDR3 region has the DNA TGTGCCAGCAGTTACTCGCGACAGGGAGAGTCGCAGTATTTT. The encoded protein is CASSYSRQGESQYF.

Many counts were recorded for this clone. CDR3 amino acids: CASSGRDTGELFF. CDR3 bases: TGTGCCAGCAGTGGCAGGGACACCGGGGAGCTGTTTTTT. The rearrangement joins TRBV6-2 or TRBV6-3 to TRBJ2-2, with TRBD1 as a possible D gene (5 bases). The CDR3 totals 13 residues. CDR1 and CDR2 from the germline V gene are MNHEY and SVGEGT. The ends were cut back, 5 bases at V and 3 bases at J, with 7 bases in the middle.

The rearrangement links TRBV6-5 to TRBJ1-2; D possibly corresponds to TRBD1 (5 bases). This CDR3 comprises 13 residues. CDR1 MNHEY and CDR2 SVGAGI come from the germline V gene. Trimming pared 5 bases from V and 5 bases from J, leaving 12 bases between. The CDR3 bases are TGTGCCAGCAGTCGGGGGACGGAGTATGGCTACACCTTC. Protein product: CASSRGTEYGYTF.

This chain connects TRBV7-2 to TRBJ2-1, with 10 nucleotides matching TRBD2. With 5 bases clipped from V and 5 bases from J, the junction kept 9 bases outside the gene matches. There are 16 residues in the CDR3. Germline CDR1 is SGHTA and CDR2 is FQGNSA. The DNA of the CDR3 is TGTGCCAGCAGCCCCCGAGGGCTAGCGGGAGACAATGAGCAGTTCTTC. Its translation is CASSPRGLAGDNEQFF.

J is TRBJ2-1 and V is TRBV9; 12 bases line up with TRBD1. Trimming cost V 3 bases and J 6 bases; bases outside gene matches: 7. The CDR3 has 16 residues. Germline CDR1 SGDLS, CDR2 YYNGEE. Here the CDR3 reads CASSANRDRGRNEQFF. CDR3 nucleotide sequence: TGTGCCAGCAGCGCTAACCGGGACAGGGGGCGCAATGAGCAGTTCTTC.

The chain links TRBV10-3 to TRBJ2-7, with 10 bases identical to TRBD2. The CDR3 extends over 16 amino acids. V shed 3 bases and J 4 bases; nucleotides not matched to a gene: 9. The germline V gene encodes CDR1 ENHRY and CDR2 SYGVKD. The CDR3 here is CAISDPSGSSGYEQYF. CDR3 in DNA: TGTGCCATCAGTGACCCTAGCGGGAGTTCGGGGTACGAGCAGTACTTC.

The chain recombines TRBV10-1 with TRBJ2-7; D is undetermined. V was pared by 7 bases and J by 3 bases, with 13 bases between. There are 13 residues in the CDR3. Germline lookup yields CDR1 WNHNN and CDR2 SYGVQD (reference sequence). The CDR3 DNA reads TGCGCCAGCACCGAGAGGCAAAGCTACGAGCAGTACTTC. Protein: CASTERQSYEQYF.

This sequence joins TRBV5-1 and TRBJ2-1; a possible D gene is TRBD2 (5 bases). Germline lookup yields CDR1 SGHRS and CDR2 YFSETQ. The CDR3 extends over 18 amino acids. Trimming removed 1 base at V and 0 bases at J, with 17 bases between. CDR3 in amino acids: CASSLNYRISGSYNEQFF. The CDR3 region has the DNA TGCGCCAGCAGCTTGAATTACCGGATAAGCGGCTCCTACAATGAGCAGTTCTTC. The variable domain in full, with the rest retrieved from reference TRBV5-1 and TRBJ2-1, is KAGVTQTPRYLIKTRGQQVTLSCSPISGHRSVSWYQQTPGQGLQFLFEYFSETQRNKGNFPGRFSGRQFSNSRSEMNVSTLELGDSALYLCASSLNYRISGSYNEQFFGPGTRLTVL.

The chain recombines TRBV4-1 with TRBJ1-1, with D hard to call. This CDR3 is 15 amino acids long. Germline lookup yields CDR1 MGHRA and CDR2 YSYEKL. The germline V and J ends were trimmed by 0 bases and 0 bases, with 8 bases remaining between them. The CDR3 DNA follows: TGCGCCAGCAGCCAAGATCAGGTGTTGAACACTGAAGCTTTCTTT. Amino acid sequence: CASSQDQVLNTEAFF.

V usage is TRBV4-1 and J usage is TRBJ2-7, with 9 bases aligning to TRBD2. CDR1 is MGHRA, CDR2 YSYEKL, per germline. CDR3 length equals 15 residues. Unmatched junction bases numbered 8, after V lost 4 bases and J lost 4 bases. CDR3: CASSRSSGSGYEQYF. The CDR3 region has the DNA TGCGCCAGCAGCCGGAGTAGCGGGAGTGGGTACGAGCAGTACTTC.